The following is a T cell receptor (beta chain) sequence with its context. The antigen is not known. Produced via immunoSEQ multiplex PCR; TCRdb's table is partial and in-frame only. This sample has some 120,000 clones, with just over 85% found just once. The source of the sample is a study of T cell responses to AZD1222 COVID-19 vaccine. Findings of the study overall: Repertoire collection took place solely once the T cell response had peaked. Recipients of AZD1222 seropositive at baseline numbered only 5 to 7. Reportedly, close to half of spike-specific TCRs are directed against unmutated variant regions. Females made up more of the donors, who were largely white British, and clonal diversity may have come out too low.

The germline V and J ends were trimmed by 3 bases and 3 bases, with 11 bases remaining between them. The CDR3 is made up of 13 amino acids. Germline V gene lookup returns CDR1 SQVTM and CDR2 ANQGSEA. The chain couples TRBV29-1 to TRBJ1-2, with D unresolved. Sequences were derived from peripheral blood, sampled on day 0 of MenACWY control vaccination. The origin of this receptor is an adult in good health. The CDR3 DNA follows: TGCAGCGTTGAGGACCGGTGGGACTATGGCTACACCTTC. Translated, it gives CSVEDRWDYGYTF.